The source of this T cell receptor beta chain is a study of T cell responses to AZD1222 COVID-19 vaccine. The data were produced by immunoSEQ multiplex PCR, yet TCRdb's version contains in-frame clones alone and is incomplete. This repertoire shows 75,000 to 90,000 clones, 70% to 85% found once; its top ten account for under 25%. Study findings and constraints: Spike-spanning, vaccine-associated CD4 TCRs were dominant at 160-218 and 743-854. Spike-specific TCR breadth and depth grew following two AZD1222 doses. As reported, nearly half of all spike-specific TCRs target variant regions that are unmutated. In a largely white British group with more females than males, clonal diversity was possibly underestimated.

The V gene lost 5 bases and the J gene lost 0 bases, with 11 bases spanning the gap. CDR3 length equals 15 residues. The germline CDR1 and CDR2 sequences are SGHRS and YFSETQ. Concerning this clone: Its specificity is not known.

This receptor was obtained from an adult in good health. The sequences come from peripheral blood, collected on day 0 of AZD1222 vaccination. V usage is TRBV5-1 and J usage is TRBJ2-2, with a possible D match to TRBD1 (6 bases). CDR3 in amino acids: CASRWTDTNTGELFF. CDR3 DNA sequence: TGCGCCAGCAGATGGACAGATACGAACACCGGGGAGCTGTTTTTT.